Detailed here is one T cell receptor (beta chain). The antigen is not known. This entry comes from a study of T-cell memory formation after mild COVID-19. V lost 2 bases, J lost 2 bases, and 16 bases stayed unmatched. The CDR3 length is 18 residues. Germline lookup yields CDR1 DFQATT and CDR2 SNEGSKA (reference sequence). A single record per CDR3 protein comes from TCRdb applying MiXCR to the 5' RACE reads. Among around 260,000 distinct CDR3 sequences listed, roughly 15% were seen once. Study conclusions and caveats: There was a balanced CD4/CD8 profile in clones contracting day 15 to 85, and later expanders leaned CD4+. Chiefly within CM and EM were the contracting CD4+ clones; CD8+ ones were within EMRA. Certain responding clones were present in pre-infection memory, suggesting participation of cross-reactive memory.

The chain combines TRBV20-1 with TRBJ1-2; 8 bases are a match to TRBD1. The sample was PBMCs or a T cell subset sorted from them (not recorded which). This TCR was recovered from a man younger than 35 who had mild COVID-19 (a few samples of this study predate the infection). Cell type and time point are not known. The CDR3 coding sequence is TGCAGTGCTAGATTGGGCAGGGGGCGCGTTGGTTGGAACTATGGCTACACCTTC. Its translation is CSARLGRGRVGWNYGYTF.